The rows below give T cell receptor beta chains drawn from one sample of a study of blood T cells in healthy people across ages. MiXCR, run by TCRdb on the 5' RACE reads, gives a single entry per CDR3 protein. There are roughly 1,500,000 distinct CDR3 sequences in the sample; approximately 32% occur only once, and about 11% lies in the top ten. Material for sequencing was blood. All receptors come from a woman aged 25-40 years in good health. Both conserved end residues are part of each CDR3. Fields, in order: CDR3 protein, CDR3 DNA, J gene, V gene, D gene, clone size. D genes are given only for firm matches. Clone size is given for some rows only: seen once, a few or many times, or a class if the clone is expanded.

CDR3aa: CASSSFRTDRSGSYTF
CDR3nt: TGTGCCAGCAGCTCCTTTCGGACCGACAGGTCCGGGAGCTACACCTTC
j_gene: TRBJ1-2
v_gene: TRBV11-2
d_gene: NA
abundance: few

CDR3aa: CASRGLAVPEETQYF
CDR3nt: TGTGCCAGCAGGGGACTAGCGGTCCCCGAGGAGACCCAGTACTTC
j_gene: TRBJ2-5
v_gene: TRBV2
d_gene: TRBD2
abundance: NA

CDR3aa: CASSLASGANQETQYF
CDR3nt: TGTGCCAGCAGCTTGGCTAGCGGGGCGAACCAAGAGACCCAGTACTTC
j_gene: TRBJ2-5
v_gene: TRBV5-6
d_gene: TRBD2
abundance: few

CDR3aa: CASSYSRELGGETQYF
CDR3nt: TGTGCCAGCAGTTACTCGCGGGAGTTGGGGGGAGAGACCCAGTACTTC
j_gene: TRBJ2-5
v_gene: TRBV6-5
d_gene: TRBD2
abundance: few

CDR3aa: CASSRGQGGQPQHF
CDR3nt: TGTGCCAGCAGCCGAGGACAGGGCGGTCAGCCCCAGCATTTT
j_gene: TRBJ1-5
v_gene: TRBV12-3/TRBV12-4
d_gene: TRBD1
abundance: NA

CDR3aa: CAIRGSGANYGYTF
CDR3nt: TGTGCCATCAGGGGGTCTGGAGCTAACTATGGCTACACCTTC
j_gene: TRBJ1-2
v_gene: TRBV10-3
d_gene: NA
abundance: few

CDR3aa: CSAAGLANNEQFF
CDR3nt: TGCAGTGCCGCCGGACTAGCGAACAATGAGCAGTTCTTC
j_gene: TRBJ2-1
v_gene: TRBV20-1
d_gene: TRBD2
abundance: NA

CDR3aa: CASSPHGPMYGYTF
CDR3nt: TGTGCCAGCAGCCCCCATGGACCGATGTATGGCTACACCTTC
j_gene: TRBJ1-2
v_gene: TRBV14
d_gene: NA
abundance: few

CDR3aa: CASSQARRAFTDTQYF
CDR3nt: TGTGCCAGCAGCCAAGCGAGAAGGGCTTTCACAGATACGCAGTATTTT
j_gene: TRBJ2-3
v_gene: TRBV4-2
d_gene: NA
abundance: NA

CDR3aa: CAISESTSGGYEQYF
CDR3nt: TGTGCCATCAGTGAGTCTACTAGCGGGGGCTACGAGCAGTACTTC
j_gene: TRBJ2-7
v_gene: TRBV10-3
d_gene: TRBD2
abundance: few

CDR3aa: CAIKGSRTYEQYF
CDR3nt: TGTGCCATCAAGGGGTCTCGGACATACGAGCAGTACTTC
j_gene: TRBJ2-7
v_gene: TRBV10-3
d_gene: NA
abundance: NA

CDR3aa: CSARGLQGAGTEAFF
CDR3nt: TGCAGTGCTAGAGGCCTACAGGGGGCGGGCACTGAAGCTTTCTTT
j_gene: TRBJ1-1
v_gene: TRBV20-1
d_gene: TRBD1
abundance: NA

CDR3aa: CASSAESSGANVLTF
CDR3nt: TGTGCCAGCTCAGCTGAATCCTCTGGGGCCAACGTCCTGACTTTC
j_gene: TRBJ2-6
v_gene: TRBV18
d_gene: NA
abundance: few

CDR3aa: CSVVQGYEQYF
CDR3nt: TGCAGCGTTGTTCAGGGCTACGAGCAGTACTTC
j_gene: TRBJ2-7
v_gene: TRBV29-1
d_gene: NA
abundance: NA

CDR3aa: CASSLVYVGTEAFF
CDR3nt: TGTGCCAGCAGCTTAGTGTATGTGGGCACTGAAGCTTTCTTT
j_gene: TRBJ1-1
v_gene: TRBV7-9
d_gene: NA
abundance: NA

CDR3aa: CASIGPGNTIYF
CDR3nt: TGTGCCAGCATAGGGCCGGGAAACACCATATATTTT
j_gene: TRBJ1-3
v_gene: TRBV6-6
d_gene: NA
abundance: once

CDR3aa: CASSSPFGELFF
CDR3nt: TGTGCCAGCAGTTCCCCCTTCGGGGAGCTGTTTTTT
j_gene: TRBJ2-2
v_gene: TRBV28
d_gene: NA
abundance: NA

CDR3aa: CASSLITGGDTQYF
CDR3nt: TGTGCCAGCAGCTTAATTACAGGGGGAGATACGCAGTATTTT
j_gene: TRBJ2-3
v_gene: TRBV7-3
d_gene: TRBD1
abundance: few

CDR3aa: CASSGDPPGMTSAFF
CDR3nt: TGTGCCAGCAGTGGGGACCCTCCGGGGATGACTAGCGCGTTCTTC
j_gene: TRBJ2-1
v_gene: TRBV6-6
d_gene: TRBD2
abundance: NA

CDR3aa: CASSITGTNYGYTF
CDR3nt: TGTGCCAGTAGTATCACAGGGACTAACTATGGCTACACCTTC
j_gene: TRBJ1-2
v_gene: TRBV19
d_gene: NA
abundance: NA

CDR3aa: CASSQDSSGSYEQYF
CDR3nt: TGTGCCAGCAGCCAAGACAGTTCGGGATCCTACGAGCAGTACTTC
j_gene: TRBJ2-7
v_gene: TRBV14
d_gene: NA
abundance: NA

CDR3aa: CASKVATLGVGGANVLTF
CDR3nt: TGCGCCAGCAAGGTGGCTACTTTGGGAGTCGGTGGGGCCAACGTCCTGACTTTC
j_gene: TRBJ2-6
v_gene: TRBV4-1
d_gene: NA
abundance: NA

CDR3aa: CASSLRATVGEKLFF
CDR3nt: TGTGCCAGCAGCCTAAGGGCTACCGTCGGCGAAAAACTGTTTTTT
j_gene: TRBJ1-4
v_gene: TRBV14
d_gene: NA
abundance: NA

CDR3aa: CASSYRGKNTEAFF
CDR3nt: TGTGCCAGCAGTTATAGGGGTAAGAACACTGAAGCTTTCTTT
j_gene: TRBJ1-1
v_gene: TRBV27
d_gene: NA
abundance: NA

CDR3aa: CSVAGRTNTEAFF
CDR3nt: TGCAGCGTTGCAGGACGGACAAACACTGAAGCTTTCTTT
j_gene: TRBJ1-1
v_gene: TRBV29-1
d_gene: NA
abundance: NA

CDR3aa: CASSHSLRVGYGYTF
CDR3nt: TGTGCCAGCAGCCACTCACTGAGGGTGGGCTATGGCTACACCTTC
j_gene: TRBJ1-2
v_gene: TRBV3-1
d_gene: NA
abundance: NA

CDR3aa: CASRGHQETQYF
CDR3nt: TGTGCCAGCAGGGGACACCAAGAGACCCAGTACTTC
j_gene: TRBJ2-5
v_gene: TRBV21-1
d_gene: NA
abundance: few

CDR3aa: CASSLEGGAGLEQYF
CDR3nt: TGTGCCAGCAGCTTAGAGGGGGGAGCGGGGCTCGAGCAGTACTTC
j_gene: TRBJ2-7
v_gene: TRBV7-3
d_gene: NA
abundance: NA

CDR3aa: CASSDGTHLQETQYF
CDR3nt: TGTGCCAGCAGTGACGGGACACACCTACAAGAGACCCAGTACTTC
j_gene: TRBJ2-5
v_gene: TRBV28
d_gene: NA
abundance: NA

CDR3aa: CAGSLGRSRVYEQYF
CDR3nt: TGTGCCGGCAGTTTGGGCAGGTCAAGGGTCTACGAGCAGTACTTC
j_gene: TRBJ2-7
v_gene: TRBV27
d_gene: NA
abundance: few

CDR3aa: CASSVGTRVEFGNGYTF
CDR3nt: TGTGCCAGCAGCGTAGGCACCAGGGTGGAATTCGGGAATGGCTACACCTTC
j_gene: TRBJ1-2
v_gene: TRBV9
d_gene: NA
abundance: once

CDR3aa: CASSSIAGGTQETQYF
CDR3nt: TGTGCCAGCAGCTCAATAGCGGGGGGGACCCAAGAGACCCAGTACTTC
j_gene: TRBJ2-5
v_gene: TRBV11-2
d_gene: TRBD2
abundance: many

CDR3aa: CSARRMDLAREFF
CDR3nt: TGCAGTGCTAGGCGGATGGATCTTGCGCGGGAGTTCTTC
j_gene: TRBJ2-1
v_gene: TRBV20-1
d_gene: NA
abundance: few

CDR3aa: CASSLSGSDGNEQFF
CDR3nt: TGCGCCAGCAGCTTGTCCGGGAGTGATGGAAATGAGCAGTTCTTC
j_gene: TRBJ2-1
v_gene: TRBV5-1
d_gene: NA
abundance: few

CDR3aa: CASSEVAGETQYF
CDR3nt: TGTGCCAGCAGTGAGGTCGCCGGCGAGACCCAGTACTTC
j_gene: TRBJ2-5
v_gene: TRBV25-1
d_gene: NA
abundance: few

CDR3aa: CASSPMGSGASGYTF
CDR3nt: TGTGCCAGCAGCCCTATGGGGTCAGGCGCCTCCGGCTACACCTTC
j_gene: TRBJ1-2
v_gene: TRBV5-5
d_gene: NA
abundance: NA

CDR3aa: CSVVGGIHADTQYF
CDR3nt: TGCAGCGTTGTAGGAGGGATACATGCAGATACGCAGTATTTT
j_gene: TRBJ2-3
v_gene: TRBV29-1
d_gene: NA
abundance: many

CDR3aa: CASSPGTGNNQPQHF
CDR3nt: TGCGCCAGCAGCCCAGGGACAGGGAACAATCAGCCCCAGCATTTT
j_gene: TRBJ1-5
v_gene: TRBV5-1
d_gene: TRBD1
abundance: NA

CDR3aa: CATSMRLLAGILDNEQFF
CDR3nt: TGTGCCACCAGCATGAGATTACTAGCGGGGATTTTAGACAATGAGCAGTTCTTC
j_gene: TRBJ2-1
v_gene: TRBV15
d_gene: TRBD2
abundance: NA

CDR3aa: CSARDPGEGYTF
CDR3nt: TGCAGTGCTAGAGATCCGGGAGAAGGCTACACCTTC
j_gene: TRBJ1-2
v_gene: TRBV20-1
d_gene: NA
abundance: NA

CDR3aa: CASSSGSPLRETQYF
CDR3nt: TGTGCCAGCTCTAGCGGGAGCCCATTGCGGGAGACCCAGTACTTC
j_gene: TRBJ2-5
v_gene: TRBV2
d_gene: TRBD2
abundance: few

CDR3aa: CASSLERGLRSYEQYF
CDR3nt: TGTGCCAGCAGTTTGGAGCGGGGACTACGGTCCTACGAGCAGTACTTC
j_gene: TRBJ2-7
v_gene: TRBV28
d_gene: TRBD2
abundance: NA

CDR3aa: CASSAGQGSYERYF
CDR3nt: TGTGCCAGCAGCGCCGGACAGGGCTCCTACGAGCGGTACTTC
j_gene: TRBJ2-7
v_gene: TRBV5-5
d_gene: TRBD1
abundance: NA

CDR3aa: CASGYGDRAVWGNQPQHF
CDR3nt: TGTGCCAGCGGATATGGGGACAGGGCCGTTTGGGGCAATCAGCCCCAGCATTTT
j_gene: TRBJ1-5
v_gene: TRBV21-1
d_gene: NA
abundance: NA

CDR3aa: CASSLTGGTGYNEQFF
CDR3nt: TGTGCCAGCAGCTTAACGGGCGGGACGGGCTACAATGAGCAGTTCTTC
j_gene: TRBJ2-1
v_gene: TRBV7-3
d_gene: NA
abundance: NA

CDR3aa: CASRNTRTGANTEAFF
CDR3nt: TGTGCCAGCAGAAACACCCGGACAGGAGCGAACACTGAAGCTTTCTTT
j_gene: TRBJ1-1
v_gene: TRBV6-2/TRBV6-3
d_gene: TRBD1
abundance: NA

CDR3aa: CASRGVGQGGTGELFF
CDR3nt: TGTGCCAGCAGGGGGGTCGGACAGGGAGGCACCGGGGAGCTGTTTTTT
j_gene: TRBJ2-2
v_gene: TRBV27
d_gene: TRBD1
abundance: NA

CDR3aa: CASRDDRLTQYF
CDR3nt: TGTGCCAGCAGGGACGACAGGTTGACGCAGTATTTT
j_gene: TRBJ2-3
v_gene: TRBV27
d_gene: NA
abundance: few

CDR3aa: CSARGRWNTEAFF
CDR3nt: TGCAGTGCTAGAGGACGGTGGAACACTGAAGCTTTCTTT
j_gene: TRBJ1-1
v_gene: TRBV20-1
d_gene: NA
abundance: NA

CDR3aa: CSARGDTIISYEQYF
CDR3nt: TGCAGTGCTAGAGGGGACACCATCATCTCCTACGAGCAGTACTTC
j_gene: TRBJ2-7
v_gene: TRBV20-1
d_gene: NA
abundance: NA

CDR3aa: CSARDERGDTF
CDR3nt: TGCAGTGCTAGAGATGAGCGGGGCGACACCTTC
j_gene: TRBJ1-2
v_gene: TRBV20-1
d_gene: NA
abundance: NA

CDR3aa: CSAPGTPNEKLFF
CDR3nt: TGCAGTGCTCCCGGGACACCGAATGAAAAACTGTTTTTT
j_gene: TRBJ1-4
v_gene: TRBV20-1
d_gene: NA
abundance: NA

CDR3aa: CSASPGGGGYTF
CDR3nt: TGCAGTGCTTCGCCCGGGGGCGGCGGCTACACCTTC
j_gene: TRBJ1-2
v_gene: TRBV20-1
d_gene: NA
abundance: few